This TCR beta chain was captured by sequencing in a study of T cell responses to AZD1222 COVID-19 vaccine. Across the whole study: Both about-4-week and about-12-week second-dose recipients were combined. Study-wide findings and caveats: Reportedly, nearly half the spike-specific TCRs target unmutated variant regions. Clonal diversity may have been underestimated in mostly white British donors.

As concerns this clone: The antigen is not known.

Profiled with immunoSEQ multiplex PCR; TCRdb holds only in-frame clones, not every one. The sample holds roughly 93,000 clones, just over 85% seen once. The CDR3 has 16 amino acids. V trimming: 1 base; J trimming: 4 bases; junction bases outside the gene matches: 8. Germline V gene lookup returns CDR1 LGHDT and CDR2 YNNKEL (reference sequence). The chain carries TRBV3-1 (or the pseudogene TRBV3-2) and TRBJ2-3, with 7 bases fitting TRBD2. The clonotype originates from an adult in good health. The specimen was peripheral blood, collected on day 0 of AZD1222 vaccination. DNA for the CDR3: TGTGCCAGCAGCCAAGGGTTGGGGGGGGTGGCAGATACGCAGTATTTT. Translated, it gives CASSQGLGGVADTQYF.